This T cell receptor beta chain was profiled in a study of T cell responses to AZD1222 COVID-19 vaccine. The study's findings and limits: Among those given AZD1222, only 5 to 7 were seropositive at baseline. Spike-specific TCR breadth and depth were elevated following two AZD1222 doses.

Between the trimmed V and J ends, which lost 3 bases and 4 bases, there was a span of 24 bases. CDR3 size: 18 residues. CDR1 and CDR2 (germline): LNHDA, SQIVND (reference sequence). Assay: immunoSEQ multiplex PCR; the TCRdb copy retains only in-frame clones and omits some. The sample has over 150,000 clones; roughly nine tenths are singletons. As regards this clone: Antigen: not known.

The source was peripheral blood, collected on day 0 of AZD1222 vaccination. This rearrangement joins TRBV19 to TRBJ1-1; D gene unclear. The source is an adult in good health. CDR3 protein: CASSIPGAGIKGGTEAFF. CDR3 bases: TGTGCCAGTAGTATCCCCGGTGCGGGTATCAAAGGTGGCACTGAAGCTTTCTTT.